A selection of T cell receptor beta chains follows, all from one sample in a study of cytomegalovirus exposure and HLA in healthy donors. Produced via immunoSEQ multiplex PCR; TCRdb's table is partial and in-frame only. The specimen's table records 190,000 or so clones. Sample: PBMCs. These receptors came from a boy younger than 18 in good health and CMV-seronegative. Each CDR3 is given with its conserved first and last residue. D genes are given only for firm matches.

D	length	V	J	DNA	CDR3
TRBD1	14	TRBV7-9	TRBJ2-1	TGTGCCAGCAGCCTCGGACAGGGGGACAATGAGCAGTTCTTC	CASSLGQGDNEQFF
.	15	TRBV7-9	TRBJ1-1	TGTGCCAGCAGCTTAGCCTTGACAGAGAACACTGAAGCTTTCTTT	CASSLALTENTEAFF
TRBD2	16	TRBV18	TRBJ2-1	TGTGCCAGCTCACCTACTACTAGCGGGGGGACGAATGAGCAGTTCTTC	CASSPTTSGGTNEQFF
.	14	TRBV19	TRBJ1-6	TGTGCCAGTAGTTCGGACAGCATTAATTCACCCCTCCACTTT	CASSSDSINSPLHF
.	14	TRBV5-1	TRBJ1-1	TGCGCCAGCAGCTTGGGTCAGGGTCGGACTGAAGCTTTCTTT	CASSLGQGRTEAFF
.	15	TRBV6-5	TRBJ1-1	TGTGCCAGCAGTTACAGGGCAGGGGCGGGCACTGAAGCTTTCTTT	CASSYRAGAGTEAFF
TRBD1	15	TRBV7-6	TRBJ2-3	TGTGCCAGCAGGGGTTGGGACAGGGGGAGAGATACGCAGTATTTT	CASRGWDRGRDTQYF
TRBD1	15	TRBV27	TRBJ1-2	TGTGCCAGCAGTTCCGGCGGGACAGGGAGGTATGGCTACACCTTC	CASSSGGTGRYGYTF
TRBD1	17	TRBV28	TRBJ1-5	TGTGCCAGCAGTGTCTCGGGACAGGGCTTTAGCAATCAGCCCCAGCATTTT	CASSVSGQGFSNQPQHF
.	13	TRBV7-9	TRBJ2-7	TGTGCCAGCAGCTTAGCGGGGAGAAGCGAGCAGTACTTC	CASSLAGRSEQYF
.	15	TRBV2	TRBJ1-4	TGTGCCAGCAGTGAACGTGGCGGCCTTAATGAAAAACTGTTTTTT	CASSERGGLNEKLFF
TRBD1	14	TRBV29-1	TRBJ2-2	TGCAGCGCTGGACAGGGCGCGAACACCGGGGAGCTGTTTTTT	CSAGQGANTGELFF
.	18	TRBV28	TRBJ1-4	TGTGCCAGCAGATCTAGAGGGGGGGGTTTGGTGGCTAATGAAAAACTGTTTTTT	CASRSRGGGLVANEKLFF
.	12	TRBV10-2	TRBJ1-2	TGCGCCAGCCAGGATGGGTCCGCGAGCTACACCTTC	CASQDGSASYTF
TRBD1	14	TRBV5-6	TRBJ1-5	TGTGCCAGCAGCCGCTGGGACAGCTATCAGCCCCAGCATTTT	CASSRWDSYQPQHF
.	15	TRBV11-2	TRBJ1-1	TGTGCCAGCAGCTTAGGGGCAGGCGTGAACACTGAAGCTTTCTTT	CASSLGAGVNTEAFF
.	14	TRBV11-2	TRBJ2-7	TGTGCCAGCAGCTCCAGCCGACGGAGCTACGAGCAGTACTTC	CASSSSRRSYEQYF
.	13	TRBV5-6	TRBJ1-2	TGTGCCAGCACCGGGGGTCCGTCGCAGGGCTACACCTTC	CASTGGPSQGYTF
.	15	TRBV6-6	TRBJ1-5	TGTGCCAGCAGTTACGGAGGGCGAAGCAATCAGCCCCAGCATTTT	CASSYGGRSNQPQHF
.	15	TRBV18	TRBJ2-3	TGTGCCAGCTCACCACTACAGGGCAACACAGATACGCAGTATTTT	CASSPLQGNTDTQYF
.	15	TRBV4-1	TRBJ2-3	TGCGCCAGCAGCCAAGTGGGGCTCCCCACAGATACGCAGTATTTT	CASSQVGLPTDTQYF
.	13	TRBV4-3	TRBJ1-6	TGCGCCAGCAGCCCGGACGGGGTTCGGGCCCTCCACTTT	CASSPDGVRALHF
.	13	TRBV6-5	TRBJ1-5	TGTGCCAGCAGCCGGACTGTATATCAGCCCCAGCATTTT	CASSRTVYQPQHF
.	14	TRBV4-1	TRBJ1-1	TGCGCCAGCAGCCAACCACAGGGGAACACTGAAGCTTTCTTT	CASSQPQGNTEAFF
.	22	TRBV27	TRBJ2-6	TGTGCCAGCAGTAGCCTCGGGATTACGAGTCGGGACATGATCTCTGGGGCCAACGTCCTGACTTTC	CASSSLGITSRDMISGANVLTF
TRBD1	15	TRBV27	TRBJ1-1	TGTGCCAGCAGTCTGGGACAGGCATTGAACACTGAAGCTTTCTTT	CASSLGQALNTEAFF
.	15	TRBV11-2	TRBJ1-1	TGTGCCAGCAGCTTAGAGCTCTCCAGGAACACTGAAGCTTTCTTT	CASSLELSRNTEAFF
.	16	TRBV28	TRBJ1-3	TGTGCCAGCAGTTTTTCTCAGGGGAAACCTGGAAACACCATATATTTT	CASSFSQGKPGNTIYF
.	21	TRBV15	TRBJ1-5	TGTGCCACCAGCAGAGATAATATAACGATCTTTCGAGGCGGGGGCAATCAGCCCCAGCATTTT	CATSRDNITIFRGGGNQPQHF
.	14	TRBV5-6	TRBJ2-7	TGTGCCAGCAGCCCTCGAGATGCCCCCTACGAGCAGTACTTC	CASSPRDAPYEQYF
.	15	TRBV6-5	TRBJ1-3	TGTGCCAGCAGTTACCGGGGGTTGGGTGGTCACACTATATATTTT	CASSYRGLGGHTIYF
.	14	TRBV5-1	TRBJ1-3	TGCGCCAGCAGCTTGTACGGGTCTGGAAACACCATATATTTT	CASSLYGSGNTIYF
TRBD1	14	TRBV10-2	TRBJ1-2	TGCGCCAGCAGGGCCCCCGGGACAGCTAATGGCTACACCTTC	CASRAPGTANGYTF
.	15	TRBV5-4	TRBJ2-7	TGTGCCAGCAGCTACCCCGCGAGGACTCCTAACGAGCAGTACTTC	CASSYPARTPNEQYF
.	16	TRBV28	TRBJ2-7	TGTGCCAGCAGTCTAACAGGGACCGCAATATCCTACGAGCAGTACTTC	CASSLTGTAISYEQYF
.	14	TRBV2	TRBJ1-2	.	CASKQTVLRDGYTF
.	15	TRBV4-1	TRBJ1-2	TGCGCCAGCAGCCCCTCTCCCCGAGATGCCTATGGCTACACCTTC	CASSPSPRDAYGYTF
.	14	TRBV7-2	TRBJ2-3	TGTGCCAGCAGCTTAGAGAGCCTCACAGATACGCAGTATTTT	CASSLESLTDTQYF
TRBD1	17	TRBV27	TRBJ1-6	TGTGCCAGCAGTCTGCGGACGAGACAGGGCTATAATTCACCCCTCCACTTT	CASSLRTRQGYNSPLHF